Below, one TCR beta chain is given with its context. The target antigen is unknown. Germline V gene sequence: CDR1 LNHDA, CDR2 SQIVND (reference sequence). The CDR3 is 14 amino acids. V was trimmed by 8 bases and J by 9 bases, leaving 20 bases between them. These data are taken from a study of T cell responses to AZD1222 COVID-19 vaccine. Only in-frame clones appear in the TCRdb table, and some are missing; sequencing was by immunoSEQ multiplex PCR. Here the sample spans 150,000 to 200,000 clones, over 80% being singletons. Broader study findings: Breadth and depth of Spike-specific TCRs rose after two AZD1222 doses. Only a handful of AZD1222 recipients were seropositive at baseline. Clonal diversity was possibly underestimated; the donors were predominantly white British and more often female.

The chain couples TRBV19 to TRBJ1-5, with TRBD1 as a possible D gene (6 bases). This material consisted of peripheral blood, taken 28 days after the second dose of the MenACWY control vaccine. The clonotype originates from an adult who received the MenACWY meningococcal vaccine as a control. CDR3 bases: TGTGCCAGTGGCCAGACAGGTGGGTGGGTGCCCCAGCATTTT. Protein: CASGQTGGWVPQHF. Full variable domain (remainder filled in from reference TRBV19 and TRBJ1-5): DGGITQSPKYLFRKEGQNVTLSCEQNLNHDAMYWYRQDPGQGLRLIYYSQIVNDFQKGDIAEGYSVSREKKESFPLTVTSAQKNPTAFYLCASGQTGGWVPQHFGDGTRLSIL.